What follows describes a single TCR beta chain. Its target is not known. One end of the junction varies from germline; a read error may be responsible. CDR1 is MDHEN, CDR2 SYDVKM, per germline. This CDR3 comprises 16 residues. This specimen belongs to a study of T cell responses to AZD1222 COVID-19 vaccine. Points from the study as a whole: Baseline seropositivity characterized only six or seven AZD1222 recipients. Nearly half of spike-specific TCRs reportedly target variant regions that are unmutated in the B.1.351 and B.1.1.7 variants. No day 14 peak samples; only post-peak repertoires were characterized. Females made up more of the donors, who were largely white British, and clonal diversity may have come out too low.

Profiled with immunoSEQ multiplex PCR; TCRdb holds only in-frame clones, not every one. In the table there are around 60,000 clones, over 80% of which are singletons. The V gene is TRBV28, the J gene TRBJ1-1; maybe TRBD1 (5 bases). This TCR derives from an adult who received the MenACWY meningococcal vaccine as a control. Here the sequenced sample was peripheral blood, taken 28 days after the second dose of the MenACWY control vaccine. CDR3 sequence: CATSTATGRMNTEAFF. In nucleotides, the CDR3 is TGTGCCACCAGTACCGCTACGGGACGGATGAACACTGAAGCTTTCTTT.